A single T cell receptor beta chain is shown here with its context. V lost 3 bases and J lost 10; bases outside the gene matches: 11. In germline, CDR1 is DFQATT, CDR2 SNEGSKA (reference sequence). The CDR3 extends over 15 amino acids. Libraries were prepared by immunoSEQ multiplex PCR; TCRdb keeps only in-frame clonotypes and omits some of them. This repertoire shows fewer than 200,000 clones, around 87% found once; its top ten account for approximately 12%. This sample was taken from a study of blood T cell repertoires in COVID-19. Study background: Whether acute or convalescent, the COVID-19 samples came from the United States, Italy and Spain. PBMCs, B-cell-depleted T cells, or T cells provided the cDNA or gDNA that made up the material.

Sequencing was carried out using peripheral blood. The chain is built from TRBV20-1 and TRBJ2-1; 11 nucleotides align to TRBD1. The source is a woman in her 70s with COVID-19, enrolled during active disease. The CDR3 spells CSASRPGTGGKEQFF. CDR3 DNA sequence: TGCAGTGCTAGTCGACCCGGGACAGGGGGAAAGGAGCAGTTCTTC.